This T cell receptor (beta chain) is from a study of beta chain features in type 1 diabetes. Study context: Summed over all samples, the examined sorted cells came to more than 85 million. General observations from the study: Reads derived from cDNA could over-represent cells showing high TCR expression.

Notes on this clone: Its antigen is currently unknown.

Trimming cost V 1 base and J 4 bases, with 19 bases left between them. The CDR3 is made up of 17 amino acids. The germline gives CDR1 SEHNR, CDR2 FQNEAQ (reference sequence). Averaging approximately 0.11 L, one heparinised blood draw came from each individual donor. cDNA synthesis used the whole RNA isolate, giving expressed TCRB sequences. Only in-frame clones appear in the TCRdb table, and some are missing; sequencing was by immunoSEQ multiplex PCR. Here the sample spans 360,000 or so clones, about 18% being singletons. The V call is TRBV7-9, the J call TRBJ2-5; D perhaps matches TRBD2 (5 bases). The TCR comes from a woman aged 18-29 years in good health. The specimen was naive CD4+ T cells from blood. This CDR3 reads CASSLDLGSVSRETQYF. The CDR3 DNA sequence: TGTGCCAGCAGCTTAGATTTAGGGAGTGTGAGCAGAGAGACCCAGTACTTC.